This T cell receptor (beta chain) stems from a study of shared clonotypes between healthy human individuals. This clone was recorded a few times. In the naive CD8 group, cells lacked CD45RO and were positively selected for CCR7, so terminally differentiated effector memory CD45RA+ cells were left out. Deep was the level at which the assay was run. In the original analysis: Filtering differed because ImmunoSEQ produced junction-only sequences that carried no quality scores. Here immunoSEQ multiplex PCR was the method, and the copy in TCRdb shows in-frame clones only, minus some. The DNA gave D and trimming, while V, J and clone size come from that table. This sample has about 680,000 clones, with 92% found just once. This receptor was taken from a man in his thirties or forties in good health. The sample was naive CD8+ T cells sorted from blood.

The CDR3 sequence is CASSLLGVQETQYF. Here the CDR3 DNA reads TGTGCCAGCAGCCTACTAGGGGTTCAAGAGACCCAGTACTTC. This chain joins TRBV5-5 and TRBJ2-5; D might be TRBD1 or TRBD2, each matching 5 bases. The CDR3 runs 14 residues. V was pared by 4 bases and J by 2 bases, with 12 bases between. Germline CDR1 reads SGHKS; CDR2 reads YYEKEE (reference sequence).